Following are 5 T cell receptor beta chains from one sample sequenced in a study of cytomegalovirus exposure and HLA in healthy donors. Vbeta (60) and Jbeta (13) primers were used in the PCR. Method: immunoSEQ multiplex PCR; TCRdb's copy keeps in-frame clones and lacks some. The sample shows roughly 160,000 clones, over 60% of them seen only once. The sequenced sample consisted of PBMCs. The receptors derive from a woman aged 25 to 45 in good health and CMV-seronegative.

CDR3 region: CASSGPGLVSGNEQFF. The DNA for the CDR3 is TGTGCCAGCAGTGGCCCGGGACTAGTTTCGGGGAATGAGCAGTTCTTC. V usage is TRBV28 and J usage is TRBJ2-1; 8 bases line up with TRBD2. The trim removed 5 bases at V and 7 bases at J, leaving 13 bases unmatched. In germline, CDR1 is MDHEN, CDR2 SYDVKM. This CDR3 has 16 residues.

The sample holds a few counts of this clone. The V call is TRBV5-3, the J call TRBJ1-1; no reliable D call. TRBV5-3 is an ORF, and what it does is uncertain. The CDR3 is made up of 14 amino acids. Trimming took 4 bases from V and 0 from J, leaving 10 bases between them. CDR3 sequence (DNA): TGTGCCAGAAGCCGATATCCGGTGAACACTGAAGCTTTCTTT. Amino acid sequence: CARSRYPVNTEAFF.

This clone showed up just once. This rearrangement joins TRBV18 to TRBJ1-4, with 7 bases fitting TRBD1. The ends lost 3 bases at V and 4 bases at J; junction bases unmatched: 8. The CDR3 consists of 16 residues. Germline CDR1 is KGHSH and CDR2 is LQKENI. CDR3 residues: CASSPQQGRYNEKLFF. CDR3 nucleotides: TGTGCCAGCTCACCGCAACAGGGGCGCTATAATGAAAAACTGTTTTTT.

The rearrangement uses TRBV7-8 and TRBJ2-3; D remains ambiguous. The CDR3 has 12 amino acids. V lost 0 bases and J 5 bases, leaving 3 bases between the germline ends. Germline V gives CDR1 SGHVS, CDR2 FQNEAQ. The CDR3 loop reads CASSLAIDTQYF. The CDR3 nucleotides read TGTGCCAGCAGCTTAGCTATAGATACGCAGTATTTT. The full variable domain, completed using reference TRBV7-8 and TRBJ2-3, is GAGVSQSPRYKVAKRGQDVALRCDPISGHVSLFWYQQALGQGPEFLTYFQNEAQLDKSGLPSDRFFAERPEGSVSTLKIQRTQQEDSAVYLCASSLAIDTQYFGPGTRLTVL.

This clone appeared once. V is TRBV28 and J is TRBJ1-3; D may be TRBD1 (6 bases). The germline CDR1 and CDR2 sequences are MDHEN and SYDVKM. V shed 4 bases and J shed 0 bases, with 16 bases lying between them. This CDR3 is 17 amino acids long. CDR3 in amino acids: CASSSSRQDLSGNTIYF. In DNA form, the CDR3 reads TGTGCCAGCAGTTCCTCTCGACAGGACCTCTCTGGAAACACCATATATTTT.